One and the same sample provided the 6 T cell receptor beta chains below, sequenced in a study of blood T cells in healthy people across ages. A second PCR of about 7 to 12 cycles used a sample-barcoded 5' primer and a J-beta primer mix. In TCRdb, the 5' RACE reads were re-called with MiXCR into one record per CDR3 protein. The sample has about 830,000 distinct CDR3 sequences; 58% are singletons. Sequenced input: blood. The receptor set was obtained from a man younger than 40 in good health.

CDR3 loop: CSANRAYGYTF. The CDR3, as DNA: TGCAGTGCTAACAGGGCCTATGGCTACACCTTC. The chain carries TRBV20-1 and TRBJ1-2; a possible D gene is TRBD1 (6 bases). CDR3 length: 11 amino acids. Germline lookup yields CDR1 DFQATT and CDR2 SNEGSKA (reference sequence). Trimming left V 4 bases short and J 4 bases short, with 7 bases between.

The chain recombines TRBV9 with TRBJ2-1, with 7 positions matching TRBD2. V shed 4 bases, J shed 7 bases, and the junction held 11 bases outside the gene matches. Germline V gives CDR1 SGDLS, CDR2 YYNGEE. The CDR3 sequence is 15 residues long. The CDR3 nucleotides are TGTGCCAGCAGCTTAGGCGGGGGTCCCCTTAATGAGCAGTTCTTC. It yields the protein CASSLGGGPLNEQFF. Variable domain in full (rest from reference TRBV9 and TRBJ2-1): DSGVTQTPKHLITATGQRVTLRCSPRSGDLSVYWYQQSLDQGLQFLIQYYNGEERAKGNILERFSAQQFPDLHSELNLSSLELGDSALYFCASSLGGGPLNEQFFGPGTRLTVL.

The CDR3 nucleotides are TGTGCCAGCAGCTTAGTGGTGCGGGGTTATTCACCCCTCCACTTT. This codes for CASSLVVRGYSPLHF. The chain has TRBV7-2 and TRBJ1-6, with D unresolved. Per the germline V gene, CDR1 is SGHTA and CDR2 is FQGNSA. CDR3 length: 15 amino acids. Trimming cost V 1 base and J 8 bases, with 12 bases left between them.

The chain is built from TRBV28 and TRBJ2-7; a possible D gene is TRBD1 (6 bases). CDR1 is MDHEN, CDR2 SYDVKM, per germline. The CDR3 totals 14 residues. Trimming took off 10 bases at V and 2 bases at J, with 18 bases between the two ends. The CDR3 DNA sequence: TGTGCCACCAAAGGGGGAACTTCGACCTACGAGCAGTACTTC. Encoded protein: CATKGGTSTYEQYF.

The chain has TRBV6-4 and TRBJ1-2; 8 nucleotides match TRBD1. Germline V gene sequence: CDR1 MRHNA, CDR2 SNTAGT. The V segment lost 5 bases and the J segment 6 bases; nucleotides outside the gene matches: 5. The CDR3 runs 13 residues. CDR3: CASSWDRRHGYTF. CDR3 nucleotide sequence: TGTGCCAGCAGTTGGGACAGGAGACATGGCTACACCTTC.

The rearrangement uses TRBV6-6 and TRBJ2-3; possibly TRBD1 or TRBD2 for D (6 bases each). This CDR3 comprises 15 residues. Germline values: CDR1 MNHNY, CDR2 SVGAGI (reference sequence). V lost 6 bases and J 2 bases, leaving 15 bases between the germline ends. The CDR3 DNA follows: TGTGCCAGCAGCGACGGGGGCCGTAACACAGATACGCAGTATTTT. It codes for CASSDGGRNTDTQYF.